The 8 T cell receptor beta chains below all came from one sample that was sequenced in a study of blood T cell repertoires in COVID-19. Profiling relied on immunoSEQ multiplex PCR, and the TCRdb table lists in-frame clones only, not all of them. This table holds about 280,000 clones, about nine tenths found once. Sequences were obtained from peripheral blood. All receptors derive from a woman in her 30s with active or convalescent COVID-19.

The chain couples TRBV5-6 to TRBJ2-5, with D maybe TRBD2 (5 bases). Between the trimmed V and J ends, which lost 4 bases and 6 bases, there was a span of 16 bases. This CDR3 has 14 amino acids. Germline-derived CDR1 and CDR2 are SGHDT and YYEEEE. This CDR3 is CASSRTGMAQTQYF. CDR3 nucleotide sequence: TGTGCCAGCAGCCGGACGGGGATGGCGCAGACCCAGTACTTC.

This chain connects TRBV2 to TRBJ2-7; tentative D call: TRBD1 (5 bases). This CDR3 comprises 14 residues. CDR1 SNHLY and CDR2 FYNNEI come from the germline V gene. V lost 6 bases and J lost 2, with 14 bases in between. The CDR3 nucleotides are TGTGCCAGCAGCCTTGGACACCTCACCTACGAGCAGTACTTC. Amino acids: CASSLGHLTYEQYF.

The rearrangement uses TRBV10-3 and TRBJ2-5, with D perhaps matching TRBD2 (5 bases). The CDR3 contains 14 residues. CDR1 is ENHRY, CDR2 SYGVKD, per germline. Trimming took 2 bases from V and 3 from J, leaving 10 bases between them. Written as DNA, the CDR3 is TGTGCCATCAGTGAGGCCCTAGCTAAAGAGACCCAGTACTTC. Translation gives CAISEALAKETQYF.

Here the CDR3 reads CASSRSSYNEQFF. The CDR3, as DNA: TGTGCCAGTAGTAGGAGCTCCTACAATGAGCAGTTCTTC. The J gene is TRBJ2-1, the V gene TRBV19, with unresolved D. CDR3 length: 13 residues. V was pared by 4 bases and J by 0 bases, with 4 bases between. Germline CDR1 reads LNHDA; CDR2 reads SQIVND (reference sequence).

This clone has just one count. The genes are TRBV19 and TRBJ1-6; D gene unclear. The CDR3 is 14 residues long. Per the germline V gene, CDR1 is LNHDA and CDR2 is SQIVND (reference sequence). The V end lost 7 bases, the J end lost 7 bases, and 14 bases lay between the germline ends. The CDR3 nucleotides read TGTGCCAGTAATACAGCTTCTTCAAATTCACCCCTCCACTTT. Residues: CASNTASSNSPLHF.

The sample holds one count of this clone. This rearrangement joins TRBV5-1 to TRBJ2-3; 7 positions match TRBD1. The V and J ends lost 4 bases and 1 base, in that order; junction bases with no gene match: 3. The CDR3 spans 14 residues. Germline V gene lookup returns CDR1 SGHRS and CDR2 YFSETQ. The CDR3 bases are TGCGCCAGCAGCCTGGGACAGCGCACAGATACGCAGTATTTT. Its protein product is CASSLGQRTDTQYF.

The chain joins TRBV6-6 to TRBJ2-3; D might be TRBD1 (5 bases). Germline CDR1 MNHNY, CDR2 SVGAGI (reference sequence). The CDR3 runs 17 residues. Trimming stripped 5 bases from V and 3 bases from J, with 21 bases between. The CDR3 region has the DNA TGTGCCAGCAGTCCTCGACGACAGAACCTCGGGACAGATACGCAGTATTTT. Protein product: CASSPRRQNLGTDTQYF.

The chain is built from TRBV21-1 and TRBJ2-3; the DNA was not used to check the table's D call, TRBD2. TRBV21-1 is labeled a pseudogene. This CDR3 has 21 residues. The CDR3 is CASSKALQRGGFQGAQDTQYF. CDR3 bases: TGTGCCAGCAGCAAAGCCCTCCAGCGGGGGGGCTTCCAGGGAGCCCAAGATACGCAGTATTTT.